Here is one T cell receptor (beta chain) with its context. This specimen belongs to a study of T cell changes during pregnancy in multiple sclerosis. V lost 3 bases and J lost 4, with 17 bases in between. The CDR3 extends over 16 amino acids. The germline gives CDR1 SGHNT, CDR2 YYREEE (reference sequence). The assay was immunoSEQ multiplex PCR, and TCRdb's table has in-frame clones only and misses some. This table holds around 88,000 clones, roughly 94% found once. This sequence originates from a female donor in good health, enrolled as a control in a pregnancy study. The input for sequencing was peripheral blood, taken after pregnancy. This chain links TRBV5-4 with TRBJ2-1; tentative D call: TRBD2 (7 bases). The CDR3 DNA is TGTGCCAGCAGCTCGGGGGGCCGACGGGGTTACAATGAGCAGTTCTTC. Its protein is CASSSGGRRGYNEQFF.